This T cell receptor (beta chain) was identified in a study of spatial heterogeneity in lung cancer. CDR3 length equals 16 residues. CDR1 MGHRA and CDR2 YSYEKL come from the germline V gene. The V and J ends lost 2 bases and 5 bases respectively, with 15 bases between them. TCRdb passed the 5' RACE reads through MiXCR, listing each CDR3 protein once. The sample holds more than 9,000 distinct CDR3 sequences; about 6% are singletons and the top ten take roughly a tenth. Time point of the sample: sample taken at primary tumor resection. Some 72 TRACERx patients with early, untreated non-small cell lung cancer donated samples. Overall study findings and caveats: Mutation tallies in tumors tracked expanded intratumoral alpha and beta TCR counts. Ubiquitous and regional expanded TCR counts correlated with ubiquitous and regional nonsynonymous mutations, respectively.

This clonotype was found many times. Its matching antigen is unknown. The sequences come from lung tumor tissue, collected at surgery. The source of this sequence is a male donor with early-stage non-small cell lung cancer. The gene calls are TRBV4-1 and TRBJ1-4; D is possibly TRBD1 (5 bases). This CDR3 reads CASSQTQGTRNEKLFF. The CDR3 DNA follows: TGCGCCAGCAGCCAAACCCAGGGTACGAGAAATGAAAAACTGTTTTTT.